This is a list of T cell receptor beta chains from one sample in a study of T-cell memory formation after mild COVID-19. TCRdb passed the 5' RACE reads through MiXCR, listing each CDR3 protein once. The sample lists 350,000 to 400,000 distinct CDR3 sequences; approximately 15% were seen once. The specimen was PBMCs or a T cell subset sorted from them (not recorded which). The receptors here all came from a man between 18 and 29 years old who had mild COVID-19 (a few samples of this study predate the infection). Cell type and time point are not known. Both conserved end residues are part of each CDR3. The D gene is left open where the match is weak. Only some rows state a clone size, as once, few, many or a class for expanded clones.

d_call	clone_size	v_call	j_call	cdr3_nt	cdr3_aa
TRBD1	few	TRBV11-2	TRBJ2-2	TGTGCCAGCAGCCCTCCTGCGGGTCGAGGGGGCTACGGGGAGCTGTTTTTT	CASSPPAGRGGYGELFF
NA	few	TRBV7-2	TRBJ1-2	TGTGCCAGCAGCTCCCCCGTTAAGGGGCCGTATGGCTACACCTTC	CASSSPVKGPYGYTF
TRBD2	few	TRBV4-3	TRBJ2-7	TGCGCCAGCAGCCAGGGGGTGCTAGCGGGGGGCGAGCAGTACTTC	CASSQGVLAGGEQYF
NA	few	TRBV6-5	TRBJ1-2	TGTGCCAGCGGCAAGAGGGGGGGAGCCATAGGTGGCTACACCTTC	CASGKRGGAIGGYTF
TRBD1	few	TRBV7-3	TRBJ1-1	TGTGCCAGCAGCTCAAAGGGGGCCAGAGTTGAAGCTTTCTTT	CASSSKGARVEAFF
NA	NA	TRBV7-3	TRBJ1-2	TGTGCCAGCAGCTCCTACGGAGGCGATGGCTACACCTTC	CASSSYGGDGYTF
NA	NA	TRBV5-4	TRBJ1-1	TGTGCCAGCAGCCACGACAGGAACACTGAAGCTTTCTTT	CASSHDRNTEAFF
TRBD1	many	TRBV18	TRBJ1-2	TGTGCCAGCTCACGGGACAGCGTGACTAACTATGGCTACACCTTC	CASSRDSVTNYGYTF
NA	NA	TRBV5-1	TRBJ1-2	TGCGCCAGCAGCTTGGAGATCCGGTTGGAAGATGGCTACACCTTC	CASSLEIRLEDGYTF
TRBD2	NA	TRBV7-2	TRBJ2-1	TGTGCCAGCAGGGCTCCGGGACTAGAAACCTATGAGCAGTTCTTC	CASRAPGLETYEQFF
NA	NA	TRBV9	TRBJ1-6	TGTGCCAGCAGCGCGCGGGAGCTCAATTCACCCCTCCACTTT	CASSARELNSPLHF
TRBD1	NA	TRBV12-3/TRBV12-4	TRBJ1-2	TGTGCCAGCAGAGATACAGGGGGCTATGGCTACACCTTC	CASRDTGGYGYTF
TRBD1	few	TRBV27	TRBJ2-7	TGTGCCAGCAGATTGACAGGGCTGGACGAGCAGTACTTC	CASRLTGLDEQYF
TRBD1	NA	TRBV15	TRBJ2-5	TGTGCCACCAGCAGGTCAGGGGGCGCGGGAGAGACCCAGTACTTC	CATSRSGGAGETQYF
NA	few	TRBV4-3	TRBJ2-2	TGCGCCAGCGAAGACAGCACCGGGGAGCTGTTTTTT	CASEDSTGELFF
NA	many	TRBV28	TRBJ1-2	TGTGCCAGCGGCAGGGATGGCTACACCTTC	CASGRDGYTF
NA	few	TRBV6-5	TRBJ1-2	TGTGCCAGCAGGGCCGGGGTCTATGGCTACACCTTC	CASRAGVYGYTF
NA	NA	TRBV6-5	TRBJ1-2	TGTGCCAGCAGTTACCGAGGGGGGAGGTATGGCTACACCTTC	CASSYRGGRYGYTF
NA	few	TRBV7-7	TRBJ2-7	TGTGCCAGCAGCCCGACCCACGGGGCGCAGAGCTCCTACGAGCAGTACTTC	CASSPTHGAQSSYEQYF
TRBD1	many	TRBV5-1	TRBJ1-2	TGCGCCAGCAGCGTGACAGGGGATGGCTACACCTTC	CASSVTGDGYTF
NA	few	TRBV5-5	TRBJ1-6	TGTGCCAGCGGTGTACACTTGAGCTCCTATAATTCACCCCTCCACTTT	CASGVHLSSYNSPLHF
TRBD2	few	TRBV5-1	TRBJ2-1	TGCGCCAGCAGCTTGGGCGGGGGACCGGAGCAGTTCTTC	CASSLGGGPEQFF
NA	few	TRBV20-1	TRBJ2-3	TGCAGTGCAGGGACAACGGACCACACAGATACGCAGTATTTT	CSAGTTDHTDTQYF
TRBD2	once	TRBV28	TRBJ2-3	TGTGCCAGCAGCCCACTTGAGGTAGCGGGGCTCCCCGGCACAGATACGCAGTATTTT	CASSPLEVAGLPGTDTQYF
NA	few	TRBV6-5	TRBJ2-5	TGTGCCAGCAGTTACTCGATACGCCAAACCCAAGAGACCCAGTACTTC	CASSYSIRQTQETQYF
NA	few	TRBV18	TRBJ1-2	TGTGCCAGCTCACCCCCTCACCTCGGGCCCTATGGCTACACCTTC	CASSPPHLGPYGYTF
NA	few	TRBV25-1	TRBJ2-1	TGTGCCAGCATGGGGGGAGCCCGTTACAATGAGCAGTTCTTC	CASMGGARYNEQFF
NA	few	TRBV6-5	TRBJ2-2	TGTGCCAGCAGCTCCCACTCCCTCGGGTTCCCCAACACCGGGGAGCTGTTTTTT	CASSSHSLGFPNTGELFF
NA	many	TRBV29-1	TRBJ1-2	TGCAGCGTTGAAGATCAGGTGACGTGGTATGGCTACACCTTC	CSVEDQVTWYGYTF
NA	few	TRBV14	TRBJ1-1	TGTGCCAGCAGCCAAGCTCCATCCCATTACACTGAAGCTTTCTTT	CASSQAPSHYTEAFF
TRBD2	few	TRBV19	TRBJ2-1	TGTGCCAGTAGTATACTTCGACTAGCGGAGGACAATGAGCAGTTCTTC	CASSILRLAEDNEQFF
TRBD2	many	TRBV6-4	TRBJ2-1	TGTGCCAGCAGTGAAAAAGCGGGGGGGTACAATGAGCAGTTCTTC	CASSEKAGGYNEQFF
NA	NA	TRBV29-1	TRBJ2-6	TGCAGCGCCTCTGGGACATCCTCGACGGGGGCCAACGTCCTGACTTTC	CSASGTSSTGANVLTF
TRBD2	NA	TRBV6-5	TRBJ2-5	TGTGCCAGCAGACCAGCGGGGGCCGACGGGACCCAGTACTTC	CASRPAGADGTQYF
TRBD1	NA	TRBV6-2/TRBV6-3	TRBJ2-7	TGTGCCAGCAGTTACCCCCAATGGACAGGGGAATGGGAGCAGTACTTC	CASSYPQWTGEWEQYF
NA	many	TRBV6-6	TRBJ2-5	TGTGCCAGCAGCCTCGACGGACGCGAGCAAGAGACCCAGTACTTC	CASSLDGREQETQYF
TRBD2	NA	TRBV7-3	TRBJ2-1	TGTGCCAGCAGCCCGGGACTAGCTCCCTCCTACAATGAGCAGTTCTTC	CASSPGLAPSYNEQFF
NA	NA	TRBV5-4	TRBJ2-7	TGTGCCAGCAGCTTGGACTACCGCTCCTACGAGCAGTACTTC	CASSLDYRSYEQYF
NA	NA	TRBV5-1	TRBJ1-5	TGCGCCAGCAGCTTGGCCGTGGGTGGGCAGCCCCAGCATTTT	CASSLAVGGQPQHF
NA	few	TRBV12-3/TRBV12-4	TRBJ2-1	TGTGCCAGCAGTTTCAGATTTGGTGAGCAGTTCTTC	CASSFRFGEQFF
NA	NA	TRBV4-1	TRBJ1-2	TGCGCCAGCAGCGCGCTGCGGGGGGCGCGATCAGGCTACACCTTC	CASSALRGARSGYTF
TRBD1	few	TRBV4-1	TRBJ1-6	TGCGCCAGCAGCCTTCGGGGGACAGAACGATCACCCCTCCACTTT	CASSLRGTERSPLHF
TRBD2	few	TRBV7-3	TRBJ2-2	TGTGCCAGCAGCTTCCCCGGGACTAGCGGGGGGGCGGACACCGGGGAGCTGTTTTTT	CASSFPGTSGGADTGELFF
NA	few	TRBV2	TRBJ2-5	TGTGCCAGCAGTGAAGTGGTGGCGGGGACCCAGTACTTC	CASSEVVAGTQYF
NA	few	TRBV25-1	TRBJ1-5	TGTGCCAGCAGTGTTGGCAATCAGCCCCAGCATTTT	CASSVGNQPQHF
NA	NA	TRBV19	TRBJ2-3	TGTGCCAGTAGACTGGCGACAGGTCCCACAGATACGCAGTATTTT	CASRLATGPTDTQYF
TRBD2	many	TRBV5-4	TRBJ2-3	TGTGCCAGCAAGAATAGCGGGGTGGATACGCAGTATTTT	CASKNSGVDTQYF
TRBD1	few	TRBV3-1	TRBJ2-1	TGTGCCAGCAGCCAACGGGACAGGGGTGGGGAGCAGTTCTTC	CASSQRDRGGEQFF
NA	NA	TRBV10-2	TRBJ1-5	TGCGCCAGCAGTGAAGGGGGGATGAATCAGCCCCAGCATTTT	CASSEGGMNQPQHF
TRBD1	NA	TRBV5-5	TRBJ1-6	TGTGCCAGCAGCCTCGGGACAGGGTCTTCACCCCTCCACTTT	CASSLGTGSSPLHF
NA	few	TRBV20-1	TRBJ2-7	TGCAGTGCTAGAGGCAGGGATCTATCTTACGAGCAGTACTTC	CSARGRDLSYEQYF